These T cell receptor beta chains were read from a single sample in a study of cytomegalovirus exposure and HLA in healthy donors. The data were produced by immunoSEQ multiplex PCR, yet TCRdb's version contains in-frame clones alone and is incomplete. The sample contains roughly 140,000 clones, approximately 81% of which appear only once. Material: PBMCs. Every receptor here comes from a man younger than 35 in good health and CMV-seronegative. The CDR3 runs from the conserved cysteine through the conserved F or W.

v_gene: TRBV7-2; j_gene: NA; CDR3aa: CASSPSVGQGYEQYF
v_gene: TRBV7-9; j_gene: TRBJ2-2; CDR3aa: CASSLGTGLSNTGELFF
v_gene: TRBV11-2; j_gene: TRBJ2-3; CDR3aa: CASSSTSRTDTQYF
v_gene: TRBV21-1; j_gene: TRBJ2-3; CDR3aa: CARGGQRATPDTQYF
v_gene: TRBV4-3; j_gene: TRBJ2-6; CDR3aa: CASSQAQGSGANVLTF
v_gene: TRBV27; j_gene: TRBJ2-2; CDR3aa: CASSPRTGVHTGELFF
v_gene: TRBV27; j_gene: TRBJ2-1; CDR3aa: CASSFRRSGGPGDEQFF
v_gene: TRBV30; j_gene: TRBJ2-7; CDR3aa: CAGTQGLGYEQYF
v_gene: TRBV6-6; j_gene: TRBJ2-7; CDR3aa: CASSRDTLYEQYF
v_gene: TRBV11-2; j_gene: TRBJ2-2; CDR3aa: CASSSPRGGTGTGELFF
v_gene: TRBV1; j_gene: TRBJ2-5; CDR3aa: CTSPQDMMAQYF
v_gene: TRBV7-9; j_gene: TRBJ1-2; CDR3aa: CSSSPGTAYGYTF
v_gene: TRBV7-9; j_gene: TRBJ1-4; CDR3aa: CASSPLGDRGEKLFF
v_gene: TRBV5-1; j_gene: TRBJ2-1; CDR3aa: CASSLVPSGNEQFF
v_gene: TRBV12-5; j_gene: TRBJ2-3; CDR3aa: CASGLGGSGDTQYF
v_gene: TRBV10-3; j_gene: TRBJ2-5; CDR3aa: CAISLSGQETQYF
v_gene: TRBV18; j_gene: TRBJ2-1; CDR3aa: CASSPEGHLLAGEQFF
v_gene: TRBV6-5; j_gene: TRBJ1-3; CDR3aa: CASSYSPGHGNTIYF
v_gene: TRBV4-3; j_gene: TRBJ2-1; CDR3aa: CASSQGPKLADVPEQFF
v_gene: TRBV6-4; j_gene: TRBJ2-7; CDR3aa: CASRERGSSYEQYF
v_gene: TRBV7-9; j_gene: TRBJ2-3; CDR3aa: CASSLGEVGTQYF
v_gene: TRBV9; j_gene: TRBJ1-6; CDR3aa: CASGQGSSPLHF
v_gene: TRBV5-4; j_gene: TRBJ1-1; CDR3aa: CASCRGGQNTEAFF
v_gene: TRBV7-9; j_gene: TRBJ2-3; CDR3aa: CASSLTGGGSTDTQYF
v_gene: TRBV18; j_gene: TRBJ1-3; CDR3aa: CASSPNPGNTIYF
v_gene: TRBV9; j_gene: TRBJ1-2; CDR3aa: CASSTQEGRYGYTF
v_gene: TRBV6-1; j_gene: TRBJ2-2; CDR3aa: CASSELETGELFF
v_gene: TRBV9; j_gene: TRBJ1-1; CDR3aa: CASKPGGPVLNTEAFF
v_gene: TRBV6-6; j_gene: TRBJ2-5; CDR3aa: CASKQVRGQETQYF
v_gene: TRBV5-4; j_gene: TRBJ2-7; CDR3aa: CASSFTGTGSSEQYF
v_gene: TRBV11-3; j_gene: TRBJ2-2; CDR3aa: CASSLDFGGPAGELFF
v_gene: TRBV14; j_gene: TRBJ2-1; CDR3aa: CASSQGTSSYNEQFF
v_gene: TRBV19; j_gene: TRBJ2-7; CDR3aa: CASRGREDLYEQYF
v_gene: TRBV10-1; j_gene: TRBJ1-1; CDR3aa: CASSESRRNTEAFF
v_gene: TRBV25-1; j_gene: TRBJ2-6; CDR3aa: CASQGSSGANVLTF
v_gene: TRBV6-1; j_gene: TRBJ2-3; CDR3aa: CASTGSGRGTDTQYF
v_gene: TRBV4-3; j_gene: TRBJ2-1; CDR3aa: CASSPNSGRNNEQFF
v_gene: TRBV2; j_gene: TRBJ1-5; CDR3aa: CASSEATGFHNQPQHF
v_gene: TRBV6-5; j_gene: TRBJ2-7; CDR3aa: CASSYSGTGFREQYF
v_gene: TRBV6-6; j_gene: TRBJ2-1; CDR3aa: CASTQQGWDEQFF
v_gene: TRBV14; j_gene: TRBJ2-1; CDR3aa: CASSQELVQFF
v_gene: TRBV9; j_gene: TRBJ2-7; CDR3aa: CASSVGGGTSGKEQYF
v_gene: TRBV11-2; j_gene: TRBJ2-7; CDR3aa: CASSPGTSGPNAIRWEQYF
v_gene: TRBV5-6; j_gene: TRBJ1-3; CDR3aa: CASSLAHSGNTIYF
v_gene: TRBV4-1; j_gene: TRBJ1-2; CDR3aa: CASSQEDGGNYGYTF
v_gene: TRBV7-9; j_gene: TRBJ1-5; CDR3aa: CASSLAGRESQPQHF
v_gene: TRBV6-1; j_gene: TRBJ2-4; CDR3aa: CASSGVTGRRIQYF
v_gene: TRBV27; j_gene: TRBJ2-3; CDR3aa: CASSLASAKRGDTQYF
v_gene: TRBV7-9; j_gene: TRBJ2-7; CDR3aa: CSSSPYLAGYEQYF
v_gene: TRBV2; j_gene: TRBJ1-2; CDR3aa: CASSEKTVYGYTF
v_gene: TRBV5-4; j_gene: TRBJ2-1; CDR3aa: CASSLDSNEQFF
v_gene: TRBV18; j_gene: TRBJ1-2; CDR3aa: CASSPPSANYGYTF
v_gene: TRBV4-3; j_gene: TRBJ2-7; CDR3aa: CASSPLSGSGEQYF
v_gene: TRBV7-9; j_gene: TRBJ1-5; CDR3aa: CASSLGTGGDNQPQHF
v_gene: TRBV21-1; j_gene: TRBJ2-3; CDR3aa: CASSTTTGPSTDTQYF
v_gene: TRBV6-4; j_gene: TRBJ1-1; CDR3aa: CASPSLLRRAGTEAFF
v_gene: TRBV30; j_gene: TRBJ2-5; CDR3aa: CAWNIQGVGETQYF
v_gene: TRBV2; j_gene: TRBJ1-5; CDR3aa: CASRHRYSNQPQHF
v_gene: TRBV9; j_gene: TRBJ2-7; CDR3aa: CASSVGGGTYEQYF
v_gene: TRBV9; j_gene: TRBJ2-1; CDR3aa: CASSVAAGGSYNEQFF